The clone carrying this TCR beta chain came up a few times. The data belong to a study of naive and memory T cell subsets. Trimming removed 2 bases from V and 5 bases from J, with 18 bases in between. The germline CDR1 and CDR2 sequences are MNHEY and SVGAGI. The CDR3 is 16 residues long. The beta constant-region primer was an equimolar mix of two oligonucleotides covering TRBC1 and TRBC2. Nested alpha and beta constant-region primers with the SP2 primer drove four PCR rounds on ligated cDNA. The cDNA 3' end received a ligated single-stranded oligonucleotide carrying the SP2 primer and a 12-nucleotide UMI. TCRdb ran MiXCR on the UMI-ligation and nested PCR reads and lists one entry per CDR3 protein. The table shows 95,000 to 150,000 distinct CDR3 sequences, with roughly 36% occurring only once. CMV status came from CD4+ IFNgamma after overnight CMV lysate stimulation.

The TCR was taken from a human donor in good health. Sequenced: central memory CD4+ T cells from blood. The genes are TRBV6-5 and TRBJ1-2; D is perhaps TRBD1 (5 bases). CDR3 DNA sequence: TGTGCCAGCAGTTACGCCAGGCGCGGGGACTTTTATGGCTACACCTTC. It yields the protein CASSYARRGDFYGYTF.